The 31 T cell receptor beta chains reported below all come from one sample, sequenced in a study of CD8 T cells in ankylosing spondylitis. Using its own MiXCR run on the 5' RACE reads, TCRdb lists one record per CDR3 protein. The table includes 200,000 to 300,000 distinct CDR3 sequences, about 10% detected once. Sequencing was performed on blood, either unsorted or a sorted T cell fraction (not recorded which). Receptors originate from a male donor with ankylosing spondylitis or in good health (not recorded which).

This clonotype has just a few counts. The chain combines TRBV20-1 with TRBJ2-7; TRBD2 aligns across 7 bases. J gave up 7 bases and V 3 bases, and 12 bases lay outside the gene matches. Germline loops: CDR1 DFQATT, CDR2 SNEGSKA (reference sequence). This CDR3 has 14 amino acids. The CDR3 loop is CSASTGLSPVEQYF. In DNA, the CDR3 is TGCAGTGCTAGTACGGGACTATCCCCCGTTGAGCAGTACTTC.

This sequence joins TRBV10-3 and TRBJ1-2, with D tentatively TRBD1 (6 bases). The CDR3 sequence is 13 residues long. The germline V gene has CDR1 ENHRY and CDR2 SYGVKD. V lost 8 bases and J 9 bases, leaving 19 bases between the germline ends. The CDR3 is CAIVDGNRERYTF. The CDR3 nucleotides are TGTGCCATCGTAGACGGGAACAGGGAGCGCTACACCTTC.

This clonotype was detected a few times. The rearrangement links TRBV20-1 to TRBJ2-1, with 10 positions matching TRBD2. The V and J ends lost 0 bases and 7 bases, in that order; junction bases with no gene match: 6. This CDR3 has 15 amino acids. The V gene's germline CDR1 is DFQATT and CDR2 SNEGSKA (reference sequence). CDR3 in amino acids: CSARDKRLAGNEQFF. Here the CDR3 DNA reads TGCAGTGCTAGAGATAAGCGACTAGCGGGTAATGAGCAGTTCTTC.

This clonotype was seen at least ten times. V and J are TRBV13 and TRBJ2-7, with 9 bases matching TRBD1. The germline gives CDR1 PRHDT, CDR2 FYEKMQ (reference sequence). CDR3 length: 16 residues. The trim removed 5 bases at V and 0 bases at J, leaving 8 bases unmatched. CDR3 amino acids: CASSGPGTGSSYEQYF. In DNA, the CDR3 is TGTGCCAGCAGCGGGCCAGGGACAGGGAGCTCCTACGAGCAGTACTTC.

With regard to this clonotype: One end of the junction does not line up with germline, which may come from a read error. The gene calls are TRBV12-5 and TRBJ2-4, with TRBD2 as a possible D gene (6 bases). Germline V CDR1 and CDR2: LGHNT, FRNRAP. This CDR3 is built from 15 residues. CDR3 protein: CTSGPSGTVKNIPYF. The CDR3 region has the DNA TGTACTAGTGGTCCATCCGGGACTGTGAAAAACATTCCGTACTTC.

This clonotype was detected only a few times. The genes are TRBV2 and TRBJ2-7; D might be TRBD1 or TRBD2, each matching 5 bases. The germline V gene encodes CDR1 SNHLY and CDR2 FYNNEI. The V end lost 6 bases, the J end lost 0 bases, and 18 bases lay between the germline ends. The CDR3 consists of 16 residues. The CDR3: CASSSHRDGSSYEQYF. DNA for the CDR3: TGTGCCAGCAGCTCCCATCGGGACGGATCCTCCTACGAGCAGTACTTC.

In its sample, this clonotype was seen many times. This rearrangement joins TRBV20-1 to TRBJ1-5, with no clear D. Germline V gene data show CDR1 as DFQATT and CDR2 as SNEGSKA (reference sequence). Trimming cost V 7 bases and J 3 bases, with 10 bases left between them. The CDR3 loop spans 12 amino acids. The CDR3 protein is CSVRRANQPQHF. CDR3 in DNA: TGCAGTGTTCGCCGGGCCAATCAGCCCCAGCATTTT.

The sample holds many counts of this clonotype. At one end the junction does not follow the germline gene, possibly because of a read error. CDR3 nucleotide sequence: TGTGCCAGCAAAGAAGAGACAGGGGCCTTC. It is translated as CASKEETGAF. V and J are TRBV6-1 and TRBJ1-2; 8 bases match TRBD1. Germline-derived CDR1 and CDR2 are MNHNS and SASEGT. The CDR3 spans 10 residues.

A note on this clonotype: Since a much larger clone is just one base distant, this may be a read error. This chain joins TRBV12-3 or TRBV12-4 and TRBJ2-3; 8 bases match TRBD2. The CDR3 covers 19 residues. The CDR3 nucleotides read TGTGCCAGCAGTCCCCTCTTGGCTAGCGGGTCGATTAGCACAGATAGGCAGTATTTT. Its protein product is CASSPLLASGSISTDRQYF.

In its sample, this clonotype was seen a few times. The chain employs TRBV20-1 and TRBJ2-7; D is perhaps TRBD1 or TRBD2 (5 bases each). V was pared by 4 bases and J by 4 bases, with 14 bases between. Germline lookup yields CDR1 DFQATT and CDR2 SNEGSKA (reference sequence). The CDR3 has 13 residues. CDR3 bases: TGCAGTGCTACCTCTGGGACCGAATACGAGCAGTACTTC. The encoded protein is CSATSGTEYEQYF.

The rearrangement uses TRBV7-2 and TRBJ2-7, with unresolved D. The CDR3 totals 11 residues. CDR1 and CDR2 (germline): SGHTA, FQGNSA. Trimming shortened V by 4 bases and J by 6 bases, and 7 bases separated the two germline ends. The CDR3, as DNA: TGTGCCAGCAGCTCCGCACTCGAGCAGTACTTC. It translates to CASSSALEQYF.

At least ten counts were recorded for this clonotype. The chain carries TRBV12-3 or TRBV12-4 and TRBJ1-4; 11 bases are shared with TRBD1. This CDR3 spans 17 amino acids. V lost 4 bases, J lost 3 bases, and 7 bases stayed unmatched. The CDR3 DNA sequence: TGTGCCAGCAGTTCCCCGGGACAGGGGGGAGCTAATGAAAAACTGTTTTTT. Amino acids: CASSSPGQGGANEKLFF.

V and J are TRBV11-2 and TRBJ2-7; 8 nucleotides match TRBD2. Looked up from germline, CDR1 is SGHAT and CDR2 is FQNNGV. CDR3 length equals 15 residues. V gave up 3 bases and J gave up 2 bases; unmatched junction bases: 6. The CDR3 spells CASSLVAGSPYEQYF. Written as DNA, the CDR3 is TGTGCCAGCAGCTTGGTAGCGGGGTCCCCCTACGAGCAGTACTTC.

V usage is TRBV7-9 and J usage is TRBJ2-6, with D unresolved. Germline V gene lookup returns CDR1 SEHNR and CDR2 FQNEAQ (reference sequence). CDR3 length: 14 residues. Trimming left V 3 bases short and J 4 bases short, with 7 bases between. The CDR3 sequence: CASSLRDGANVLTF. The CDR3, as DNA: TGTGCCAGCAGCTTGAGAGACGGGGCCAACGTCCTGACTTTC. The complete variable domain, with remaining parts taken from reference TRBV7-9 and TRBJ2-6, reads DTGVSQNPRHKITKRGQNVTFRCDPISEHNRLYWYRQTLGQGPEFLTYFQNEAQLEKSRLLSDRFSAERPKGSFSTLEIQRTEQGDSAMYLCASSLRDGANVLTFGAGSRLTVL.

This clonotype was seen a handful of times. Here the CDR3 DNA reads TGTGCCAGCTGCCCTGGAGGGGCCCCTTACACTGAAGCTTTCTTT. Translating it yields CASCPGGAPYTEAFF. The V call is TRBV7-9, the J call TRBJ1-1; possible D gene TRBD1, 5 bases. This CDR3 comprises 15 residues. Trimming left V 8 bases short and J 3 bases short, with 19 bases between. Germline V CDR1 and CDR2: SEHNR, FQNEAQ (reference sequence). Variable domain in full (rest from reference TRBV7-9 and TRBJ1-1): DTGVSQNPRHKITKRGQNVTFRCDPISEHNRLYWYRQTLGQGPEFLTYFQNEAQLEKSRLLSDRFSAERPKGSFSTLEIQRTEQGDSAMYLCASCPGGAPYTEAFFGQGTRLTVV.

This clonotype was counted a few times. CDR3 sequence (DNA): TGTGCCAGCAGAGGAAGTAAAGGGACAAATTTCAATTCACCCCTCCACTTT. It encodes CASRGSKGTNFNSPLHF. The chain employs TRBV6-1 and TRBJ1-6; perhaps TRBD1 as D (6 bases). This CDR3 comprises 17 residues. V lost 6 bases to trimming and J lost 7 bases, with 22 bases between them. The germline V gene encodes CDR1 MNHNS and CDR2 SASEGT.

The chain joins TRBV12-3 or TRBV12-4 to TRBJ2-1, with a possible D match to TRBD1 (5 bases). The CDR3 spans 15 residues. Trimming stripped 6 bases from V and 8 bases from J, with 20 bases between. The DNA of the CDR3 is TGTGCCAGCAGCCTGGGTCCTCCACAGGCGGATGAGCAGTTCTTC. Translating gives CASSLGPPQADEQFF.

This clonotype came up many times. The rearrangement joins TRBV5-1 to TRBJ2-7; D is undetermined. The germline gives CDR1 SGHRS, CDR2 YFSETQ. With 4 bases removed from V and 0 bases from J, the gap between germline ends came to 11 bases. The CDR3 is made up of 14 amino acids. CDR3 amino acids: CASSSNPDSYEQYF. CDR3 coding DNA: TGCGCCAGCAGCAGCAACCCTGACTCCTACGAGCAGTACTTC.

The rearrangement links TRBV11-3 to TRBJ2-2; a possible D gene is TRBD1 (6 bases). Germline loops: CDR1 SGHNT, CDR2 YENEEA. Trimming cost V 2 bases and J 6 bases, with 7 bases left between them. This CDR3 has 13 residues. CDR3 loop: CASSLRGSGELFF. The CDR3 DNA follows: TGTGCCAGCAGCTTAAGGGGGTCCGGGGAGCTGTTTTTT.

Ten or more counts support this clonotype. The chain couples TRBV21-1 to TRBJ1-6; the D call in the table, TRBD1, was not verified against the DNA. TRBV21-1 is annotated as a pseudogene. CDR3 length equals 17 residues. CDR3 loop: CASTPGQGVRTNSPLHF. The CDR3 DNA is TGTGCCAGCACCCCGGGACAGGGCGTCCGAACAAATTCACCCCTCCACTTT.

This chain joins TRBV15 and TRBJ2-3; D unclear. This CDR3 has 13 residues. Trimming cost V 0 bases and J 14 bases, with 15 bases left between them. Germline values: CDR1 LNHNV, CDR2 YYDKDF (reference sequence). DNA for the CDR3: TGTGCCACCAGCAGAGATCGTACTCCAGGATTGTATTTT. Encoded protein: CATSRDRTPGLYF.

This clonotype has only a few counts. At one boundary the junction diverges from the germline segment, which might be a read error. The V gene is TRBV29-1, the J gene TRBJ2-7, with D unresolved. Germline V gene sequence: CDR1 SQVTM, CDR2 ANQGSEA. This CDR3 region has 12 residues. As DNA, the CDR3 is TGCAGCGTTGAAGATCGGTACGGAGAACCCCGTTTC. Its protein is CSVEDRYGEPRF.

This clonotype was picked up many times. The chain is built from TRBV5-6 and TRBJ2-6, with a weak D call TRBD1 (5 bases). Germline values: CDR1 SGHDT, CDR2 YYEEEE. The CDR3 consists of 16 residues. The germline V and J ends were trimmed by 4 bases and 0 bases, with 11 bases remaining between them. The CDR3 DNA reads TGTGCCAGCAGCCTCCCAGGGCCCTCTGGGGCCAACGTCCTGACTTTC. Translating it yields CASSLPGPSGANVLTF.

This clonotype was recorded many times. V gene TRBV29-1 combines with J gene TRBJ1-1, with 8 bases fitting TRBD1. CDR3 length: 12 amino acids. The germline V gene has CDR1 SQVTM and CDR2 ANQGSEA. V dropped 3 bases and J dropped 5; count of bases not matched to a gene: 2. The CDR3 coding sequence is TGCAGCGTTGACAGGGGGCCTACTGAAGCTTTCTTT. It specifies CSVDRGPTEAFF. The entire variable domain, with the rest obtained from reference TRBV29-1 and TRBJ1-1, is as follows: SAVISQKPSRDICQRGTSLTIQCQVDSQVTMMFWYRQQPGQSLTLIATANQGSEATYESGFVIDKFPISRPNLTFSTLTVSNMSPEDSSIYLCSVDRGPTEAFFGQGTRLTVV.

This clonotype was observed at least ten times. The chain links TRBV12-3 or TRBV12-4 to TRBJ1-5; maybe TRBD1 (5 bases). Deletions cut 6 bases from V and 7 bases from J, with 19 bases between. The CDR3 runs to 15 residues. CDR3 coding DNA: TGTGCCAGCAGCTCCGGGCCTGCTGGGGCACAGCCCCAGCATTTT. Its translation: CASSSGPAGAQPQHF.

This clonotype was seen repeatedly, ten times or more. The V and J genes are TRBV12-3 or TRBV12-4 and TRBJ2-3, with 7 bases fitting TRBD2. The junction had 9 bases not matched to a gene; V was cut back by 3 bases and J by 3 bases. The CDR3 contains 16 residues. CDR3 bases: TGTGCCAGCAGTTTGACCAGCGGGGTTGCGACAGATACGCAGTATTTT. Encoded protein: CASSLTSGVATDTQYF.

Ten or more counts support this clonotype. This chain uses TRBV4-1 with TRBJ2-2, with TRBD2 as a possible D gene (5 bases). Germline-derived CDR1 and CDR2 are MGHRA and YSYEKL. CDR3 length equals 14 residues. Trimming took off 4 bases at V and 5 bases at J, with 11 bases between the two ends. This chain's CDR3 is CASSPRDDTGELFF. The CDR3 nucleotides are TGCGCCAGCAGCCCCCGGGATGATACCGGGGAGCTGTTTTTT.

This clonotype was counted ten times or more. The chain combines TRBV4-1 with TRBJ1-2; TRBD1 matches at 9 bases. Germline CDR1 reads MGHRA; CDR2 reads YSYEKL. The CDR3 loop spans 15 amino acids. After removal of 1 base from V and 5 bases from J, the junction contained 5 bases not matched to a gene. For the CDR3, the DNA is TGCGCCAGCAGCCAAGTTCCCGGGACAGGGTATGGCTACACCTTC. Its translation: CASSQVPGTGYGYTF.

This clonotype was detected many times. J is TRBJ2-2 and V is TRBV12-3 or TRBV12-4; 8 bases are a match to TRBD1. J lost 3 bases, V lost 6 bases, and 3 bases had no gene match. This CDR3 spans 14 amino acids. CDR3 loop: CASRRDRHTGELFF. CDR3 sequence (DNA): TGTGCCAGCAGACGGGACAGGCACACCGGGGAGCTGTTTTTT.

This clonotype has at least ten counts. The chain carries TRBV30 and TRBJ1-2; D ambiguous. Trimming shortened V by 5 bases and J by 8 bases, and 27 bases separated the two germline ends. The CDR3 spans 16 residues. Germline CDR1 GTSNPN, CDR2 SVGIG (reference sequence). CDR3 amino acids: CAWSEVRIGQVWGYTF. The CDR3 region has the DNA TGTGCCTGGTCCGAGGTTAGGATCGGCCAGGTTTGGGGCTACACCTTC. Variable domain in full (rest from reference TRBV30 and TRBJ1-2): SQTIHQWPATLVQPVGSPLSLECTVEGTSNPNLYWYRQAAGRGLQLLFYSVGIGQISSEVPQNLSASRPQDRQFILSSKKLLLSDSGFYLCAWSEVRIGQVWGYTFGSGTRLTVV.

This clonotype was seen repeatedly, ten times or more. V usage is TRBV5-1 and J usage is TRBJ2-1; D is undetermined. This CDR3 spans 13 amino acids. V shed 6 bases and J shed 8 bases, with 15 bases lying between them. Germline CDR1 is SGHRS and CDR2 is YFSETQ. The CDR3 sequence is CASMVIGVDEQFF. CDR3 DNA sequence: TGCGCCAGCATGGTGATTGGGGTGGATGAGCAGTTCTTC.